These 17 T cell receptor beta chains were sequenced from one sample in a study of radiotherapy plus CTLA-4 blockade in lung cancer. The method was immunoSEQ multiplex PCR; TCRdb's version includes in-frame clones alone and lacks a portion of them. Among 84,000 or so clones listed, about four fifths were seen once. The source material was peripheral blood, sampled from a patient treated with radiotherapy plus ipilimumab. The receptors shown here come from a human donor with non-small cell lung cancer that progressed on radiotherapy plus ipilimumab.

The sample holds one count of this clone. This rearrangement joins TRBV9 to TRBJ2-3; D remains ambiguous. CDR3 length: 12 amino acids. Trimming took off 4 bases at V and 3 bases at J, with 6 bases between the two ends. Germline V lookup: CDR1 SGDLS, CDR2 YYNGEE. The CDR3: CASSLSTDTQYF. CDR3 nucleotide sequence: TGTGCCAGCAGCTTATCAACAGATACGCAGTATTTT.

V gene TRBV5-4 combines with J gene TRBJ2-2; D ambiguous. The CDR3 extends over 14 amino acids. In germline, CDR1 is SGHNT, CDR2 YYREEE (reference sequence). The ends were cut back, 4 bases at V and 6 bases at J, with 13 bases in the middle. The CDR3 spells CASSIYSIPGELFF. The CDR3 nucleotides are TGTGCCAGCAGCATATACTCCATTCCCGGGGAGCTGTTTTTT.

This clone was counted once. V gene TRBV19 combines with J gene TRBJ1-2; D might be TRBD1 (6 bases). V dropped 5 bases and J dropped 2 bases, with 9 bases sitting between them. Germline V gene data show CDR1 as LNHDA and CDR2 as SQIVND (reference sequence). CDR3 size: 13 residues. CDR3 loop: CASSERGNYGYTF. In DNA form, the CDR3 reads TGTGCCAGTAGTGAGAGGGGGAACTATGGCTACACCTTC.

This rearrangement joins TRBV11-3 to TRBJ1-1, with D possibly matching TRBD1 (6 bases). V was cut by 6 bases and J by 2 bases, with 10 bases left in between. Germline V lookup: CDR1 SGHNT, CDR2 YENEEA. The CDR3 spans 13 residues. The CDR3 here is CASSRTANTEAFF. The DNA for the CDR3 is TGTGCCAGCAGTAGGACAGCTAACACTGAAGCTTTCTTT.

The gene calls are TRBV5-4 and TRBJ2-7, with 8 bases lining up with TRBD2. CDR3 length equals 14 residues. Germline V gene data show CDR1 as SGHNT and CDR2 as YYREEE (reference sequence). Trimming at V came to 3 bases and at J to 1 base, leaving 3 bases not matched to a gene. CDR3 in amino acids: CASSWGLGSYEQYF. CDR3 nucleotides: TGTGCCAGCAGCTGGGGACTAGGGTCCTACGAGCAGTACTTC.

The V and J genes are TRBV4-2 and TRBJ2-1, with 11 bases lining up with TRBD2. With V trimmed by 3 bases and J by 8 bases, 12 bases remained unmatched. The germline gives CDR1 LGHNA, CDR2 YNFKEQ. The CDR3 is 17 amino acids. The CDR3 DNA is TGTGCCAGCAGCCAGGTAGCGGGGGGGCCGCGAATCTATGAGCAGTTCTTC. It translates to CASSQVAGGPRIYEQFF.

The chain employs TRBV16 and TRBJ1-5; D gene uncertain. The CDR3 totals 14 residues. Germline V gene data show CDR1 as KGHSY and CDR2 as FQNENV. Between the trimmed V and J ends, which lost 2 bases and 8 bases, there was a span of 13 bases. CDR3 region: CASSQGQLREPQHF. In DNA form, the CDR3 reads TGTGCCAGCAGCCAAGGGCAATTAAGGGAGCCCCAGCATTTT.

The chain is built from TRBV9 and TRBJ2-6; D ambiguous. The CDR3 totals 15 residues. Trimming took 0 bases from V and 0 from J, leaving 4 bases between them. The germline V gene encodes CDR1 SGDLS and CDR2 YYNGEE. The CDR3 loop reads CASSVVPSGANVLTF. In DNA form, the CDR3 reads TGTGCCAGCAGCGTAGTTCCCTCTGGGGCCAACGTCCTGACTTTC.

Worth noting for this clone: A junction boundary mismatches the germline segment, possibly from a read error. The chain's CDR3 is CSVEGLAGGWETQYF. In DNA, the CDR3 is TGCAGCGTGGAAGGACTAGCGGGAGGGTGGGAGACCCAGTACTTC. The chain carries TRBV29-1 and TRBJ2-5, with 15 bases matching TRBD2. CDR3 size: 15 residues. From germline, CDR1 is SQVTM and CDR2 ANQGSEA.

Note on this clone: A read error may produce the germline difference seen at one junction end. The gene calls are TRBV5-1 and TRBJ2-7; D unclear. The CDR3 is 14 residues long. Germline-derived CDR1 and CDR2 are SGHRS and YFSETQ. The CDR3 sequence is CASSFGPSSYGQYF. The CDR3 DNA sequence: TGCGCCAGCAGCTTTGGCCCAAGCTCCTACGGGCAGTACTTC.

V and J are TRBV6-5 and TRBJ2-7; tentative D call: TRBD1 (5 bases). Germline-derived CDR1 and CDR2 are MNHEY and SVGAGI. The V and J ends lost 6 bases and 9 bases respectively, with 9 bases between them. The CDR3 is 10 residues long. Here the CDR3 reads CASRGVVQYF. The CDR3 DNA is TGTGCCAGCAGAGGGGTCGTGCAGTACTTC.

This chain joins TRBV7-9 and TRBJ2-3, with 13 bases fitting TRBD2. The germline V gene encodes CDR1 SEHNR and CDR2 FQNEAQ (reference sequence). This CDR3 is built from 17 residues. The junction had 6 bases not matched to a gene; V was cut back by 6 bases and J by 0 bases. This chain's CDR3 is CASRPLAGGPSTDTQYF. CDR3 sequence (DNA): TGTGCCAGCAGACCACTAGCGGGGGGGCCTAGCACAGATACGCAGTATTTT.

This CDR3 is CSARDTPEAFF. The CDR3 DNA follows: TGCAGTGCTAGGGATACCCCTGAAGCTTTCTTT. V is TRBV20-1 and J is TRBJ1-1, with D unclear. Germline V gene data show CDR1 as DFQATT and CDR2 as SNEGSKA (reference sequence). This CDR3 spans 11 amino acids. V gave up 3 bases and J gave up 6 bases, with 8 bases separating them.

The genes are TRBV6-5 and TRBJ2-3, with unresolved D. Trimming took 6 bases from V and 1 from J, leaving 8 bases between them. CDR1 MNHEY and CDR2 SVGAGI come from the germline V gene. The CDR3 runs to 13 residues. The CDR3 bases are TGTGCCAGCAGAGATTTTGGCACAGATACGCAGTATTTT. It is translated as CASRDFGTDTQYF.

V usage is TRBV7-2 and J usage is TRBJ2-1; D possibly corresponds to TRBD1 (5 bases). V was trimmed by 1 base and J by 8 bases, leaving 18 bases between them. Germline CDR1 SGHTA, CDR2 FQGNSA. CDR3 size: 16 residues. CDR3 DNA: TGTGCCAGCAGCTTAGTAAGGGGCGTAGGGCATGATGAGCAGTTCTTC. Amino acids: CASSLVRGVGHDEQFF.

CDR3 sequence (DNA): TGTGCCAGCAGCAGGCTAGCGGCGGAGACCCAGTACTTC. It specifies CASSRLAAETQYF. This chain joins TRBV5-6 and TRBJ2-5; 7 nucleotides agree with TRBD2. The ends lost 4 bases at V and 5 bases at J; junction bases unmatched: 5. This CDR3 contains 13 residues. The germline CDR1 and CDR2 sequences are SGHDT and YYEEEE. Variable domain in full (rest from reference TRBV5-6 and TRBJ2-5): DAGVTQSPTHLIKTRGQQVTLRCSPKSGHDTVSWYQQALGQGPQFIFQYYEEEERQRGNFPDRFSGHQFPNYSSELNVNALLLGDSALYLCASSRLAAETQYFGPGTRLLVL.

This chain joins TRBV4-2 and TRBJ1-1; 7 positions agree with TRBD1. Losses at the gene ends were 0 bases for V and 10 bases for J; bases not matched to a gene: 11. The CDR3 spans 15 residues. Germline CDR1 and CDR2: LGHNA and YNFKEQ. In DNA, the CDR3 is TGTGCCAGCAGCCAAGACGGGACCAGGGGGTTGGGAGCTTTCTTT. Amino acid sequence: CASSQDGTRGLGAFF.